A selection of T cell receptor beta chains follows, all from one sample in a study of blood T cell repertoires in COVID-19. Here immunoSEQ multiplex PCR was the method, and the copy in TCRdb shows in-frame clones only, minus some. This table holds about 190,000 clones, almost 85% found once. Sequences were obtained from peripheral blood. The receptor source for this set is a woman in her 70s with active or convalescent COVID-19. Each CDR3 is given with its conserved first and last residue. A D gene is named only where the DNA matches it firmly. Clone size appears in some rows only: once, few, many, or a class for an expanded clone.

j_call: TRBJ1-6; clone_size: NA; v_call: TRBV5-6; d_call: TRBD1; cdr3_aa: CASSLIRGDSPLHF; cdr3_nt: TGTGCCAGCAGCTTGATCAGGGGGGATTCACCCCTCCACTTT
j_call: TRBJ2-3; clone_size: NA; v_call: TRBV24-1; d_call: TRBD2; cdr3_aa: CATSEPGLATDTQYF; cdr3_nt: TGTGCCACCAGTGAGCCGGGACTAGCGACAGATACGCAGTATTTT
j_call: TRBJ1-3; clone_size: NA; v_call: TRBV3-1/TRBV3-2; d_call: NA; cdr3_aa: CASSVQGSGNTIYF; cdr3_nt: TGTGCCAGCAGCGTGCAGGGTAGTGGAAACACCATATATTTT
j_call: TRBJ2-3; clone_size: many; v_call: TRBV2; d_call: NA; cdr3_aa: CASRRTGVGTDTQYF; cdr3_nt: TGTGCCAGCAGGAGGACGGGAGTGGGGACAGATACGCAGTATTTT
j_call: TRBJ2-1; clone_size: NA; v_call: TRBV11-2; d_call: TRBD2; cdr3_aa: CASSLRLAGTYNEQFF; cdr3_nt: TGTGCCAGCAGCTTACGCCTAGCGGGAACCTACAATGAGCAGTTCTTC
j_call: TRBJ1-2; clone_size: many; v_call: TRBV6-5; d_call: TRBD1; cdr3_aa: CASVGQNYGYTF; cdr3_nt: TGTGCCAGCGTGGGACAGAACTATGGCTACACCTTC
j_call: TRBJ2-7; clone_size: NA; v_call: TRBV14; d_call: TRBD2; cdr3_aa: CASSRTSGYEQYF; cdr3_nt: TGTGCCAGCAGCCGGACTAGCGGATACGAGCAGTACTTC
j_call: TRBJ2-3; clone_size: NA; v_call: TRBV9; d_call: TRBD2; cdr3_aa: CASSVRLAGGPDTQYF; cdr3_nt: TGTGCCAGCAGCGTGAGACTAGCGGGAGGGCCAGATACGCAGTATTTT
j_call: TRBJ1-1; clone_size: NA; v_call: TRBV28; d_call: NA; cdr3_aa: CASITIGGARTEAFF; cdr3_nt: TGTGCCAGCATCACAATTGGGGGGGCAAGGACTGAAGCTTTCTTT
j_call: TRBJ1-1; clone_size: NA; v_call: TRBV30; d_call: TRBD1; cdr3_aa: CAWRGQGLGPEAFF; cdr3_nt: TGTGCCTGGAGAGGACAGGGTTTGGGCCCTGAAGCTTTCTTT
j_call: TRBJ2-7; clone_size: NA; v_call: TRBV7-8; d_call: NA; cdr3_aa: CASSSGTSFYEQYF; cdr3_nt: TGTGCCAGCAGCTCCGGGACTTCTTTCTACGAGCAGTACTTC
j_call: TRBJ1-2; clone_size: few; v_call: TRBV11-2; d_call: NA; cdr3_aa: CASSFAGPEYGYTF; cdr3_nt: TGTGCCAGCAGCTTCGCAGGGCCCGAGTATGGCTACACCTTC
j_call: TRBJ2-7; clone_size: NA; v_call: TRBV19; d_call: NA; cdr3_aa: CASSFGTNEQYF; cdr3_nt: TGTGCCAGTAGTTTCGGGACAAACGAGCAGTACTTC
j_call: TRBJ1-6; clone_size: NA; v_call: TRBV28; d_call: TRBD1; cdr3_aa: CASSLRARRGLMSYNSPLHF; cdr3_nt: TGTGCCAGCAGTTTAAGAGCGCGAAGGGGGCTAATGTCCTATAATTCACCCCTCCACTTT
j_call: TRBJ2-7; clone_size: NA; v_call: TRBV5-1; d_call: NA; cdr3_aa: CASSRNRVRDNYEQYF; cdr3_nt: TGCGCCAGCAGCCGGAATAGGGTCCGGGACAACTACGAGCAGTACTTC
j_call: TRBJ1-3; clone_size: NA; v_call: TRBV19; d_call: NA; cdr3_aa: CASSLGRISGNTIYF; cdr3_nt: TGTGCCAGTAGTCTCGGGAGAATCTCTGGAAACACCATATATTTT
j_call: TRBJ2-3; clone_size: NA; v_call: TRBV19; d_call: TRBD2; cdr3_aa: CASSRRTSGSLDTQYF; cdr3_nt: TGTGCCAGTAGTAGGCGGACTAGCGGGAGTCTGGATACGCAGTATTTT
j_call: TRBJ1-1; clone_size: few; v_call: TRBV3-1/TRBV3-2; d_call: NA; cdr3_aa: CASSTSRDTEAFF; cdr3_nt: TGTGCCAGCAGCACTAGCCGGGACACTGAAGCTTTCTTT
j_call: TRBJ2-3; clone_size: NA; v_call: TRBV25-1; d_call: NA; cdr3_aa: CASSANTDTQYF; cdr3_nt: TGTGCCAGCAGTGCCAACACAGATACGCAGTATTTT
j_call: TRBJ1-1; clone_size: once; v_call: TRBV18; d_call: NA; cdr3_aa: CASSQQGENTEAFF; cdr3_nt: TGTGCCAGCTCACAACAGGGCGAGAACACTGAAGCTTTCTTT
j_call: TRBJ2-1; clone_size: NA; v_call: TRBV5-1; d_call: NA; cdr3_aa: CASSLPTGAFNEQFF; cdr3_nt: TGCGCCAGCAGCTTGCCAACGGGAGCTTTCAATGAGCAGTTCTTC
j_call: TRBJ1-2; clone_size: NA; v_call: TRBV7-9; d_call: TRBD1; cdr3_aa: CASSPRTGELYGYTF; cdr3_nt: TGTGCCAGCAGCCCGCGGACAGGGGAGCTCTATGGCTACACCTTC
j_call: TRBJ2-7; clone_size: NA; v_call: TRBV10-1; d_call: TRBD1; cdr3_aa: CASSLTGSYEQYF; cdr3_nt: TGCGCCAGCAGTTTGACAGGGTCGTACGAGCAGTACTTC
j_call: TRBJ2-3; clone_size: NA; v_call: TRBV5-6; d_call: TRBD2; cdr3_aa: CASSSWTSGSQHTQYF; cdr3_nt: TGTGCCAGCAGCTCCTGGACTAGCGGGAGTCAACATACGCAGTATTTT
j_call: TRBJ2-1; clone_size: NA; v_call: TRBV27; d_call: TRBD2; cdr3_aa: CASRRGTSGGDEQFF; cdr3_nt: TGTGCCAGCAGACGCGGGACTAGCGGGGGGGATGAGCAGTTCTTC
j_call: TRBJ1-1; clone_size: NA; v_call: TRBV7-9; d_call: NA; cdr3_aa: CASSPWANTEAFF; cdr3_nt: TGTGCCAGCAGCCCGTGGGCCAACACTGAAGCTTTCTTT
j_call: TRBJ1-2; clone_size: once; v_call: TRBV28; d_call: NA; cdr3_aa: CASSLTGGQGNYGYTF; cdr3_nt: TGTGCCAGCAGTTTAACGGGGGGGCAGGGGAACTATGGCTACACCTTC
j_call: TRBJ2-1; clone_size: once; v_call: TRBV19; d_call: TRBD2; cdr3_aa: CASSIGLAGEYEQFF; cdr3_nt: TGTGCCAGTAGTATAGGGCTAGCGGGAGAGTATGAGCAGTTCTTC
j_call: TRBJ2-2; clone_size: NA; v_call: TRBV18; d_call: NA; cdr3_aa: CASSRGNSYGELFF; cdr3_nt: TGTGCCAGCTCACGAGGGAATTCGTACGGGGAGCTGTTTTTT
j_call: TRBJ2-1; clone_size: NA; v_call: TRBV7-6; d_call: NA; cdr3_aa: CASSLYEGAYNEQFF; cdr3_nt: TGTGCCAGCAGCTTATATGAGGGGGCCTACAATGAGCAGTTCTTC
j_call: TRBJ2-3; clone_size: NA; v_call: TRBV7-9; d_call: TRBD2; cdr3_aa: CASSFRAAGSTDTQYF; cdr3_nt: TGTGCCAGCAGCTTTAGGGCAGCGGGGAGCACAGATACGCAGTATTTT
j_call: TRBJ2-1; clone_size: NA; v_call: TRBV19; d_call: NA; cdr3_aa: CASHTGHNYNEQFF; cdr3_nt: TGTGCCAGTCACACAGGACACAATTACAATGAGCAGTTCTTC
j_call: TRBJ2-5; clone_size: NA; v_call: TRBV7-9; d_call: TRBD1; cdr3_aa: CASSLRGTGEETQYF; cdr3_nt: TGTGCCAGCAGCTTAAGGGGGACAGGGGAGGAGACCCAGTACTTC
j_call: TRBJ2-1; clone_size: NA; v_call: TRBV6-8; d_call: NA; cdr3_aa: CASSYSIVANNEQFF; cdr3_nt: TGTGCCAGCAGTTACTCGATAGTTGCGAACAATGAGCAGTTCTTC
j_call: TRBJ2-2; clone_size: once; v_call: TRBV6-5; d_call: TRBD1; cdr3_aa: CASSPGQVNTGELFF; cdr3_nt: TGTGCCAGCTCCCCGGGACAGGTCAACACCGGGGAGCTGTTTTTT
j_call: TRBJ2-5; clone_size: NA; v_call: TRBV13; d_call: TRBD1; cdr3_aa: CASSRDRGLVEETQYF; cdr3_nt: TGTGCCAGCAGCAGGGACAGGGGGTTAGTGGAAGAGACCCAGTACTTC
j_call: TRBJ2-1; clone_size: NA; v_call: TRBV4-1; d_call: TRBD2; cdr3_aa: CASSQDLPTSGRANEQFF; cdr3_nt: TGCGCCAGCAGCCAAGATCTACCTACTAGCGGGAGGGCCAATGAGCAGTTCTTC
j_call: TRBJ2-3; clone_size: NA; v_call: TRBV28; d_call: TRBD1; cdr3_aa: CASSSRGRGSTDTQYF; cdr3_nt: TGTGCCAGCAGTTCCCGGGGCAGGGGGAGCACAGATACGCAGTATTTT
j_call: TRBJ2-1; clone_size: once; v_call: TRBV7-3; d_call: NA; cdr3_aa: CASSPHSGYNEQFF; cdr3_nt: TGTGCCAGCAGCCCCCATAGCGGTTACAATGAGCAGTTCTTC
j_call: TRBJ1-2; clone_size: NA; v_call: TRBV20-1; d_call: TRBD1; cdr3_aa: CSASQGAIVDYGYTF; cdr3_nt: TGCAGTGCTAGTCAGGGGGCCATCGTGGACTATGGCTACACCTTC
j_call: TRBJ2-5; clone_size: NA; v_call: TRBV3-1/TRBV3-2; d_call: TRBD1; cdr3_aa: CASSQDPNRGETQYF; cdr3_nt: TGTGCCAGCAGCCAAGATCCGAACAGGGGAGAGACCCAGTACTTC
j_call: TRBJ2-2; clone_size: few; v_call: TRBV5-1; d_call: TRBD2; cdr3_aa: CASSSGTSSNTGELFF; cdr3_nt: TGCGCCAGCAGCTCCGGGACTAGTTCGAACACCGGGGAGCTGTTTTTT